The 12 T cell receptor beta chains below all came from one sample that was sequenced in a study of T cell responses to AZD1222 COVID-19 vaccine. Assay used: immunoSEQ multiplex PCR; TCRdb lists only in-frame clones, some missing. The sample lists roughly 150,000 clones; 90% were seen once. The specimen was peripheral blood, collected 28 days after the second AZD1222 dose. The receptors come from an adult who received the AZD1222 COVID-19 vaccine.

The chain combines TRBV7-9 with TRBJ2-1; perhaps TRBD1 as D (6 bases). Germline lookup yields CDR1 SEHNR and CDR2 FQNEAQ (reference sequence). The CDR3 has 16 residues. V lost 5 bases to trimming and J lost 0 bases, with 14 bases between them. In nucleotides, the CDR3 is TGTGCCAGCAGCGCAACCGGGACACGCTCCTACAATGAGCAGTTCTTC. Translating it yields CASSATGTRSYNEQFF.

This chain links TRBV30 with TRBJ2-2; D possibly matches TRBD1 or TRBD2 (5 bases each). This CDR3 contains 14 residues. The V gene's germline CDR1 is GTSNPN and CDR2 SVGIG (reference sequence). Here the CDR3 DNA reads TGTGCAGCCGGGACGACTTCGAACACCGGGGAGCTGTTTTTT. This encodes CAAGTTSNTGELFF. Together with reference TRBV30 and TRBJ2-2, the CDR3 gives the full variable domain: SQTIHQWPATLVQPVGSPLSLECTVEGTSNPNLYWYRQAAGRGLQLLFYSVGIGQISSEVPQNLSASRPQDRQFILSSKKLLLSDSGFYLCAAGTTSNTGELFFGEGSRLTVL.

This chain links TRBV6-2 or TRBV6-3 with TRBJ1-1, with a possible D match to TRBD1 (5 bases). The V end was cut by 4 bases, the J end by 1 base, with 13 bases between. CDR3 length: 15 amino acids. Germline V lookup: CDR1 MNHEY, CDR2 SVGEGT. In DNA, the CDR3 is TGTGCCAGCAGTTCCATCGGGGGAAAGAACACTGAAGCTTTCTTT. Residues: CASSSIGGKNTEAFF.

The chain is built from TRBV5-4 and TRBJ1-2; possible D gene TRBD1, 6 bases. V was pared by 3 bases and J by 4 bases, with 19 bases between. The V gene's germline CDR1 is SGHNT and CDR2 YYREEE (reference sequence). There are 16 residues in the CDR3. In DNA, the CDR3 is TGTGCCAGCAGCTCGACCGCGGGGGGCATTGGCTATGGCTACACCTTC. Its protein product is CASSSTAGGIGYGYTF.

The chain links TRBV3-1 (or the pseudogene TRBV3-2) to TRBJ1-5; tentatively, D is TRBD1 (6 bases). The CDR3 consists of 16 residues. CDR1 and CDR2 (germline): LGHDT, YNNKEL (reference sequence). The germline V and J ends were trimmed by 4 bases and 0 bases, with 13 bases remaining between them. In DNA, the CDR3 is TGTGCCAGCAGCCGCCGAGGGACACCTAGCAATCAGCCCCAGCATTTT. It codes for CASSRRGTPSNQPQHF.

This clone was seen only once. Other DNA sequences within the sample encode an identical CDR3. The gene calls are TRBV12-3 or TRBV12-4 and TRBJ1-5; D remains unclear. The CDR3 has 13 amino acids. Trimming pared 2 bases from V and 0 bases from J, leaving 2 bases between. The CDR3 loop reads CASSLNSNQPQHF. CDR3 DNA sequence: TGTGCCAGCAGTTTAAATAGCAATCAGCCCCAGCATTTT.

This chain links TRBV5-6 with TRBJ1-2; 8 nucleotides align to TRBD1. CDR3 length: 16 amino acids. The J segment lost 5 bases and the V segment lost 2 bases, leaving 11 bases of the junction unmatched. Germline CDR1 is SGHDT and CDR2 is YYEEEE. DNA of the CDR3: TGTGCCAGCAGCTTTAAGCCGGGACAGGATATATATGGCTACACCTTC. Its protein product is CASSFKPGQDIYGYTF.

The chain links TRBV11-2 to TRBJ1-1; TRBD1 is a possible D gene (6 bases). The CDR3 is made up of 14 amino acids. Germline V gives CDR1 SGHAT, CDR2 FQNNGV. The V gene lost 5 bases and the J gene lost 4 bases, with 14 bases spanning the gap. The CDR3: CASSPFRGSTEAFF. CDR3 DNA sequence: TGTGCCAGCAGCCCTTTCAGGGGAAGCACTGAAGCTTTCTTT.

The V gene is TRBV7-8, the J gene TRBJ2-7; 9 nucleotides match TRBD2. With V trimmed by 4 bases and J by 4 bases, 11 bases remained unmatched. The CDR3 has 16 amino acids. CDR1 SGHVS and CDR2 FQNEAQ come from the germline V gene. CDR3 loop: CASSSRRGGMRYEQYF. CDR3 DNA: TGTGCCAGCAGCTCCCGGCGGGGGGGGATGAGGTACGAGCAGTACTTC.

This rearrangement joins TRBV9 to TRBJ2-1, with 16 bases aligning to TRBD2. The V gene end was trimmed by 3 bases and the J gene end by 4 bases; junction bases not matched to a gene: 4. This CDR3 is 17 amino acids long. The germline CDR1 and CDR2 sequences are SGDLS and YYNGEE. In DNA form, the CDR3 reads TGTGCCAGCAGCGCTGGGACTAGCGGGAGGGGATACAATGAGCAGTTCTTC. It specifies CASSAGTSGRGYNEQFF. The full variable domain, in which reference TRBV9 and TRBJ2-1 provide the parts outside the CDR3, is DSGVTQTPKHLITATGQRVTLRCSPRSGDLSVYWYQQSLDQGLQFLIQYYNGEERAKGNILERFSAQQFPDLHSELNLSSLELGDSALYFCASSAGTSGRGYNEQFFGPGTRLTVL.

The chain employs TRBV28 and TRBJ1-1; 10 bases are a match to TRBD1. Trimming removed 4 bases from V and 6 bases from J; junction bases left unmatched: 14. The CDR3 is 17 amino acids. Germline CDR1 is MDHEN and CDR2 is SYDVKM. The CDR3 region is CASSWAGQGLTGAEAFF. In DNA form, the CDR3 reads TGTGCCAGCAGTTGGGCGGGACAGGGGTTGACAGGGGCTGAAGCTTTCTTT.

J is TRBJ2-2 and V is TRBV28; 10 positions match TRBD1. The germline CDR1 and CDR2 sequences are MDHEN and SYDVKM. With V trimmed by 4 bases and J by 6 bases, 14 bases remained unmatched. The CDR3 sequence is 18 residues long. CDR3 residues: CASSSRGVPGQGSGELFF. Here the CDR3 DNA reads TGTGCCAGCAGTTCCAGGGGGGTACCGGGACAGGGGTCCGGGGAGCTGTTTTTT.